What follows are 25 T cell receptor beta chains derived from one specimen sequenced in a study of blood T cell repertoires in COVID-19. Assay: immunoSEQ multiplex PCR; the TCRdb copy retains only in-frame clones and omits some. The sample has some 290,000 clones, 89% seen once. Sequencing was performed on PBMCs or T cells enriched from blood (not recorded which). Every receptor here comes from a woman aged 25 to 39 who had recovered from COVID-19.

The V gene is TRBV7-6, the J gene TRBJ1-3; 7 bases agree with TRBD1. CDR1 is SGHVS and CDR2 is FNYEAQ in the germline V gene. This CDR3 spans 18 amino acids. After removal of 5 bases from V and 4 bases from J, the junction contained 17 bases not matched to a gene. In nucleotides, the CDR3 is TGTGCCAGCAGCCCCAACGAGGACCGCCACAGGGGAGGAAACACCATATATTTT. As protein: CASSPNEDRHRGGNTIYF.

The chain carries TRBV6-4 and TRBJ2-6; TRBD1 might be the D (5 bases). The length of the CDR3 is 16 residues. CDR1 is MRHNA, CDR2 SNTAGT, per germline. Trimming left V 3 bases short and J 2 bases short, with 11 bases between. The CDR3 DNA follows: TGTGCCAGCAGTGATCTTAGGGGCCCTGGGGCCAACGTCCTGACTTTC. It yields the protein CASSDLRGPGANVLTF.

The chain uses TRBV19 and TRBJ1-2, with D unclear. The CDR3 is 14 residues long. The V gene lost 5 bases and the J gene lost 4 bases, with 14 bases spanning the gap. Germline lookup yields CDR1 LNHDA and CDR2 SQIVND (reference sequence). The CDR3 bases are TGTGCCAGTAGTGGTCGGGTCCTTTTCTATGGCTACACCTTC. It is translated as CASSGRVLFYGYTF.

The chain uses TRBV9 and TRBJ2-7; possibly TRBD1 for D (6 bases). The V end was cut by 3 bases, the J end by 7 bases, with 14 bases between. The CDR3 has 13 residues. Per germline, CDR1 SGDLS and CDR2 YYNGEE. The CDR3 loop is CASSASTGKEQYF. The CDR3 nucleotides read TGTGCCAGCAGCGCCTCTACAGGGAAAGAGCAGTACTTC.

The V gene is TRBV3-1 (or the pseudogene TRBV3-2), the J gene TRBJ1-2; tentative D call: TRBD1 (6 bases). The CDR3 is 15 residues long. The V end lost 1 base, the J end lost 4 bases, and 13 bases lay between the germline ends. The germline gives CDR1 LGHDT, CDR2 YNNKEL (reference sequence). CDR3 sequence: CASSQGGGQSYGYTF. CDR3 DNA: TGTGCCAGCAGCCAAGGGGGGGGACAAAGCTATGGCTACACCTTC.

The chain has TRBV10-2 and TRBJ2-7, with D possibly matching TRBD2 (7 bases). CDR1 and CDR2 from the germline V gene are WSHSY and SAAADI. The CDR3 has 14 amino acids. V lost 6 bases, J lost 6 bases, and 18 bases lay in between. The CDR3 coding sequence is TGCGCCAGCAGCGCGGGGGCGGACCCTAGCGAGCAGTACTTC. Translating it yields CASSAGADPSEQYF.

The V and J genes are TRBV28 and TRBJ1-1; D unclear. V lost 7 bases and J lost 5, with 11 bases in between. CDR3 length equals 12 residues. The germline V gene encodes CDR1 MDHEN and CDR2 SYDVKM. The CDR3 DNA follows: TGTGCCAGCAACGGACTAAGGACTGAAGCTTTCTTT. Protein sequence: CASNGLRTEAFF.

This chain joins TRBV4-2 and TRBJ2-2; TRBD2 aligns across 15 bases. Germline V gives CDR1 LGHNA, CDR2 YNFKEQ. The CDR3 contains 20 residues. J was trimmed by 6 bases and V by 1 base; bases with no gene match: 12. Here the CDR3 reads CASSQVPGLAGGPGAGELFF. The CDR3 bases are TGTGCCAGCAGCCAAGTTCCTGGACTAGCGGGAGGGCCTGGTGCCGGGGAGCTGTTTTTT.

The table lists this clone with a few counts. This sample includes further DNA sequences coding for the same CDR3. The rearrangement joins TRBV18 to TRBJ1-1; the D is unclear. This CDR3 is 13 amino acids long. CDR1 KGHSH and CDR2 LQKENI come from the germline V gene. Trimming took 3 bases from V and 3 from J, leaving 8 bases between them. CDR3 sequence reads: CASSPSADTEAFF. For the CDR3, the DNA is TGTGCCAGCTCACCTTCTGCGGACACTGAAGCTTTCTTT.

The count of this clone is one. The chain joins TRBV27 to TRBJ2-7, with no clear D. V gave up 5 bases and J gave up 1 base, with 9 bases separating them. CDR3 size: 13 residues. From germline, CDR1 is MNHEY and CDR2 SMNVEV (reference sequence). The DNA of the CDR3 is TGTGCCAGCAGTCTGACTCCGTCCTACGAGCAGTACTTC. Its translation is CASSLTPSYEQYF.

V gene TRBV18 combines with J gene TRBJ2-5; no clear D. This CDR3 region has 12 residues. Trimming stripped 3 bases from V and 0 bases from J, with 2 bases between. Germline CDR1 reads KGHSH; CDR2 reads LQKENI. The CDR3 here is CASSPNQETQYF. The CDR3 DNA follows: TGTGCCAGCTCACCTAACCAAGAGACCCAGTACTTC.

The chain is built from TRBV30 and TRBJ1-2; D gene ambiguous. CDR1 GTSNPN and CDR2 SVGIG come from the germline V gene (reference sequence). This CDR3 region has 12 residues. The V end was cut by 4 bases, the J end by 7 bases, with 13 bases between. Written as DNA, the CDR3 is TGTGCCTGGACGAGGGTTTATGGTGGCTACACCTTC. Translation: CAWTRVYGGYTF.

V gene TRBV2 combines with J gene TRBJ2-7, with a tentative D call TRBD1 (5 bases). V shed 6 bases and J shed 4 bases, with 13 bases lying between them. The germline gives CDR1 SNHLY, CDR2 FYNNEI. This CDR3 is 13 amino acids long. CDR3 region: CASRNPRVYEQYF. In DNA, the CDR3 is TGTGCCAGCAGGAACCCCAGGGTGTACGAGCAGTACTTC.

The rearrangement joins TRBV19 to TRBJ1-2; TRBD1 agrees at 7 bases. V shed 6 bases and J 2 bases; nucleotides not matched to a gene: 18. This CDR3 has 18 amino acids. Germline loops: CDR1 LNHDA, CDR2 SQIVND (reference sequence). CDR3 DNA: TGTGCCAGTAGCCCCGGGTGGAGGGGGCAATTTACGAACTATGGCTACACCTTC. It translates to CASSPGWRGQFTNYGYTF.

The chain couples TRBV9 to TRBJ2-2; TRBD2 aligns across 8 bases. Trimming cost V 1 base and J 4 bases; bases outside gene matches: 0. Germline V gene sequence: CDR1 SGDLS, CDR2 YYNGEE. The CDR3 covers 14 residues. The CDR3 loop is CASSVSGSTGELFF. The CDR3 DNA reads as TGTGCCAGCAGCGTAAGCGGGAGCACCGGGGAGCTGTTTTTT.

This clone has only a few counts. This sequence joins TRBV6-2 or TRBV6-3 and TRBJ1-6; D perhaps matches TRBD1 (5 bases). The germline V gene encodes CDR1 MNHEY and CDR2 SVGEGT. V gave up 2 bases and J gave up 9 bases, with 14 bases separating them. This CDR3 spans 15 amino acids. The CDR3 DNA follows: TGTGCCAGCAGTTACGCCGGCAGGGTGGGTTCACCCCTCCACTTT. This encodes CASSYAGRVGSPLHF.

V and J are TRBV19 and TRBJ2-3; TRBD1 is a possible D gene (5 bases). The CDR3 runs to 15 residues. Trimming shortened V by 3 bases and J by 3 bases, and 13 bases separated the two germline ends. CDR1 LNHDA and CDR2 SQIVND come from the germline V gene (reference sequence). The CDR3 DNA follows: TGTGCCAGTAGTATTTTGGCAGGGTTAACAGATACGCAGTATTTT. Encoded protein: CASSILAGLTDTQYF.

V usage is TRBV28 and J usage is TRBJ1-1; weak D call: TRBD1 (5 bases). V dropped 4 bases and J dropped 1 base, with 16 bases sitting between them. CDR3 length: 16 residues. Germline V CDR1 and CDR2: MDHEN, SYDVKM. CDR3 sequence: CASSSGGAYKNTEAFF. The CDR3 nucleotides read TGTGCCAGCAGTTCTGGAGGGGCTTACAAGAACACTGAAGCTTTCTTT.

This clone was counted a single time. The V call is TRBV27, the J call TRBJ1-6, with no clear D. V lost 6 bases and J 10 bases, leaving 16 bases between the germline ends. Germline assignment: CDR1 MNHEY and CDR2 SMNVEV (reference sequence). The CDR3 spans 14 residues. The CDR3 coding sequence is TGTGCCAGCAGCCTTCTTGAAGGGAGATCACCCCTCCACTTT. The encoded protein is CASSLLEGRSPLHF.

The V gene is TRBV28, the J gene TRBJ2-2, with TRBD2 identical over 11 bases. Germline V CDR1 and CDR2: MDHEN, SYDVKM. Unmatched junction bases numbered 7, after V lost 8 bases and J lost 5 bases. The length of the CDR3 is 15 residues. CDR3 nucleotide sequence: TGTGCCAGCCGCTCCACTAGCGGGAGTACCGGGGAGCTGTTTTTT. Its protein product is CASRSTSGSTGELFF.

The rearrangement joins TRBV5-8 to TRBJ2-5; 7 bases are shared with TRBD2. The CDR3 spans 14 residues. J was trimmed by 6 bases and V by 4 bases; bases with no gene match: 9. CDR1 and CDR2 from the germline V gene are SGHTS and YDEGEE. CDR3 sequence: CASSILWEGKTQYF. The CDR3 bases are TGTGCCAGCAGCATCCTGTGGGAGGGGAAGACCCAGTACTTC.

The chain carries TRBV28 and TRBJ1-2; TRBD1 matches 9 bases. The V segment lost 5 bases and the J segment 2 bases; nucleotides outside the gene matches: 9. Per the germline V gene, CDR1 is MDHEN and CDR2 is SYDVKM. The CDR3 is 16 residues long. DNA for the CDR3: TGTGCCAGCAGTCCCGGGACAGGGATTTTAAACTATGGCTACACCTTC. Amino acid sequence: CASSPGTGILNYGYTF.

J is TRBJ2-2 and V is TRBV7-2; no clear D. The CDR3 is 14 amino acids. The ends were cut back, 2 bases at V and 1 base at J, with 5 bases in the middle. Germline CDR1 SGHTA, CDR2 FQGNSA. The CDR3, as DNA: TGTGCCAGCAGCTTACAGATGAACACCGGGGAGCTGTTTTTT. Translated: CASSLQMNTGELFF.

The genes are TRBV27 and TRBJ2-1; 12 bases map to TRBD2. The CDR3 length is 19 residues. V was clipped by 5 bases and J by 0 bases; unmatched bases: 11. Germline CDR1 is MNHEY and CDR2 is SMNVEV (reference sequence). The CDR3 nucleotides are TGTGCCAGCAGTCTCCTCGGACTAGCGGGGCTCAGCTCCTACAATGAGCAGTTCTTC. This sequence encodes CASSLLGLAGLSSYNEQFF.

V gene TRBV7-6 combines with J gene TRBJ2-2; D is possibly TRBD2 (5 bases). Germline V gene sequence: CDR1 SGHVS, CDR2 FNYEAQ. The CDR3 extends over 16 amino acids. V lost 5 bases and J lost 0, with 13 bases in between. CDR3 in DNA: TGTGCCAGCAGCGCGACTCGGACTGCGAACACCGGGGAGCTGTTTTTT. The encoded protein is CASSATRTANTGELFF.